Listed below are T cell receptor beta chains from one sample, sequenced in a study of CD8 T cells in Susac syndrome. From the immunoSEQ multiplex PCR reads, TCRdb called clonotypes with MiXCR, one entry per CDR3 protein. Among approximately 190,000 distinct CDR3 sequences listed, approximately 96% were seen once. Input material: CD4+ T cells from PBMCs. All receptors come from a human donor with Susac syndrome. Both conserved end residues are part of each CDR3. D genes are given only for firm matches. The listing skips clone size in some rows; elsewhere it reads once, few, many or a size class.

TRBJ2-2	TRBV5-1	NA	NA	CASSRDTNTGELFF	TGCGCCAGCAGCCGGGACACGAACACCGGGGAGCTGTTTTTT
TRBJ1-1	TRBV6-5	NA	NA	CAPRGNTEAFF	TGTGCCCCAAGGGGGAACACTGAAGCTTTCTTT
TRBJ1-5	TRBV5-1	TRBD1	NA	CASSWGTGSNQPQHF	TGCGCCAGCAGCTGGGGGACAGGGAGCAATCAGCCCCAGCATTTT
TRBJ2-1	TRBV15	TRBD2	NA	CATSSEKAGGSYNEQFF	TGTGCCACCAGCAGCGAGAAAGCGGGGGGCAGCTACAATGAGCAGTTCTTC
TRBJ2-6	TRBV4-2	NA	NA	CASSQGGDGANVLTF	TGTGCCAGCAGCCAGGGCGGGGATGGGGCCAACGTCCTGACTTTC
TRBJ1-5	TRBV28	NA	NA	CASSRTGGNQPQHF	TGTGCCAGCAGCCGTACTGGGGGCAATCAGCCCCAGCATTTT
TRBJ2-1	TRBV10-1	NA	NA	CASSCRTGTLSYNEQFF	TGCGCCAGCAGCTGCCGTACAGGGACCCTCTCCTACAATGAGCAGTTCTTC
TRBJ1-4	TRBV12-3/TRBV12-4	NA	NA	CASSFGAQGEKLFF	TGTGCCAGCAGTTTTGGGGCGCAGGGTGAAAAACTGTTTTTT
TRBJ2-7	TRBV20-1	TRBD2	NA	CSALGGALIKPSYEQYF	TGCAGTGCTCTCGGGGGGGCCTTAATAAAACCCTCCTACGAGCAGTACTTC
TRBJ2-2	TRBV18	NA	NA	CASSPRADGGELFF	TGTGCCAGCTCACCCCGAGCGGATGGCGGGGAGCTGTTTTTT
TRBJ1-6	TRBV20-1	NA	NA	CSAPTYQGSYNSPLHF	TGCAGTGCCCCGACCTATCAGGGGTCCTATAATTCACCCCTCCACTTT
TRBJ2-7	TRBV12-3/TRBV12-4	TRBD1	NA	CASSYRGQGSRYEQYF	TGTGCCAGCAGTTATAGGGGACAGGGTTCAAGGTACGAGCAGTACTTC
TRBJ1-5	TRBV13	NA	NA	CASSQRPNQPQHF	TGTGCCAGCAGCCAACGCCCCAATCAGCCCCAGCATTTT
TRBJ2-7	TRBV5-1	TRBD1	NA	CASSLSGQGRLEQYF	TGCGCCAGCAGCTTGTCGGGACAGGGTAGACTCGAGCAGTACTTC
TRBJ1-6	TRBV3-1	TRBD1	NA	CASSHQDRDNSPLHF	TGTGCCAGCAGCCACCAAGACAGGGATAATTCACCCCTCCACTTT
TRBJ2-1	TRBV21-1	NA	NA	CASGPDGDYNEQFF	TGTGCCAGCGGGCCTGACGGCGACTACAATGAGCAGTTCTTC
TRBJ2-3	TRBV14	NA	NA	CASTLGGGTDTQYF	TGTGCCAGCACCCTTGGCGGGGGCACAGATACGCAGTATTTT
TRBJ2-5	TRBV20-1	NA	NA	CSARDQGGMHQETQYF	TGCAGTGCTAGAGATCAAGGGGGGATGCACCAAGAGACCCAGTACTTC
TRBJ2-3	TRBV12-3/TRBV12-4	NA	NA	CASRRTSTDTQYF	TGTGCCAGCAGAAGGACTAGCACAGATACGCAGTATTTT
TRBJ1-2	TRBV20-1	NA	NA	CSAPDEKGYTF	TGCAGTGCCCCCGACGAGAAGGGCTACACCTTC
TRBJ1-3	TRBV6-6	NA	NA	CASRGSLAGNTIYF	TGTGCCAGCAGAGGCTCCTTGGCCGGAAACACCATATATTTT
TRBJ2-4	TRBV3-1	NA	NA	CASSQALGSWGAKNIQYF	TGTGCCAGCAGCCAAGCATTAGGTTCTTGGGGTGCCAAAAACATTCAGTACTTC
TRBJ2-2	TRBV29-1	NA	NA	CSVEESPGELFF	TGCAGCGTTGAAGAAAGTCCCGGGGAGCTGTTTTTT
TRBJ2-3	TRBV15	NA	NA	CATSRDEDTRQYF	TGTGCCACCAGCAGAGATGAGGACACCCGGCAGTATTTT
TRBJ1-1	TRBV29-1	NA	NA	CSGGTEAFF	TGCAGCGGCGGCACTGAAGCTTTCTTT
TRBJ2-2	TRBV7-7	NA	NA	CASSLISGNTGELFF	TGTGCCAGCAGCTTAATCTCAGGGAACACCGGGGAGCTGTTTTTT
TRBJ1-2	TRBV20-1	NA	NA	CSAKHILDYGYTF	TGCAGTGCTAAGCACATCCTAGACTATGGCTACACCTTC
TRBJ2-6	TRBV6-1	TRBD1	NA	CASSEPTGAFSGANVLTF	TGTGCCAGCAGTGAACCGACAGGGGCCTTCTCTGGGGCCAACGTCCTGACTTTC
TRBJ1-4	TRBV29-1	NA	NA	CSGYTATNEKLFF	TGCAGCGGATACACAGCAACTAATGAAAAACTGTTTTTT
TRBJ2-7	TRBV9	TRBD2	NA	CASSVGLAGSYEQYF	TGTGCCAGCAGCGTAGGGCTAGCGGGTAGCTACGAGCAGTACTTC
TRBJ2-1	TRBV20-1	TRBD2	NA	CSARDNIRGGANEQFF	TGCAGTGCTAGAGATAATATCCGCGGGGGGGCAAATGAGCAGTTCTTC
TRBJ1-5	TRBV4-1	TRBD1	NA	CASSEGTGPYQPQHF	TGCGCCAGCAGCGAAGGGACAGGGCCCTATCAGCCCCAGCATTTT
TRBJ2-2	TRBV9	NA	NA	CASSVYAGANTGELFF	TGTGCCAGCAGCGTATATGCCGGCGCGAACACCGGGGAGCTGTTTTTT
TRBJ2-7	TRBV7-2	TRBD2	NA	CASSLTSGGPVEQYF	TGTGCCAGCAGCTTGACTAGCGGGGGGCCGGTCGAGCAGTACTTC
TRBJ2-7	TRBV20-1	NA	NA	CSATGPRHEQYF	TGCAGTGCCACCGGGCCGCGTCACGAGCAGTACTTC
TRBJ2-7	TRBV29-1	NA	NA	CSVETLASYEQYF	TGCAGCGTTGAAACGTTGGCAAGCTACGAGCAGTACTTC
TRBJ2-5	TRBV3-1	NA	NA	CASGPRLGGETQYF	TGTGCCAGCGGCCCGCGACTGGGTGGGGAGACCCAGTACTTC
TRBJ2-2	TRBV5-4	TRBD1	NA	CASSPGTGDLPGELFF	TGTGCCAGCAGCCCGGGGACAGGGGATTTGCCCGGGGAGCTGTTTTTT
TRBJ1-1	TRBV12-3/TRBV12-4	NA	NA	CASSYRMATEAFF	TGTGCCAGCAGTTATCGAATGGCCACTGAAGCTTTCTTT
TRBJ1-6	TRBV27	NA	NA	CASSLDRRRNSPLHF	TGTGCCAGCAGTTTAGACCGACGGAGGAATTCACCCCTCCACTTT
TRBJ1-1	TRBV19	NA	NA	CASTEGVMNTEAFF	TGTGCCAGTACAGAGGGGGTTATGAACACTGAAGCTTTCTTT
TRBJ2-3	TRBV29-1	NA	NA	CSVEDDTERPDTQYF	TGCAGCGTTGAAGATGACACAGAGAGGCCAGATACGCAGTATTTT
TRBJ2-5	TRBV14	NA	NA	CASSQGERLQETQYF	TGTGCCAGCAGCCAAGGAGAACGCCTCCAAGAGACCCAGTACTTC
TRBJ1-1	TRBV29-1	NA	NA	CSVRTGSSDTEAFF	TGCAGCGTCCGAACGGGGTCAAGTGACACTGAAGCTTTCTTT
TRBJ1-1	TRBV5-1	NA	once	CASSLAGSGGNTEAFF	TGCGCCAGCAGCTTGGCTGGGAGTGGGGGGAACACTGAAGCTTTCTTT
TRBJ2-3	TRBV20-1	TRBD2	NA	CSAIRTSGGGTDTQYF	TGCAGTGCTATCCGGACTAGCGGGGGGGGCACAGATACGCAGTATTTT
TRBJ2-7	TRBV5-4	TRBD2	NA	CASSSGGPPYEQYF	TGTGCCAGCAGCAGCGGGGGACCGCCCTACGAGCAGTACTTC
TRBJ1-5	TRBV3-1	NA	NA	CASSQDLTRQPQHF	TGTGCCAGCAGCCAAGATCTGACGAGGCAGCCCCAGCATTTT
TRBJ2-5	TRBV30	NA	NA	CAWSPKLPGGLFQETQYF	TGTGCCTGGAGTCCAAAACTGCCGGGGGGCTTGTTTCAAGAGACCCAGTACTTC
TRBJ2-4	TRBV9	TRBD1	NA	CASNPSGGFIQYF	TGTGCCAGCAACCCTTCAGGGGGCTTCATTCAGTACTTC
TRBJ1-5	TRBV7-9	TRBD1	NA	CASSQGQGAYQPQHF	TGTGCCAGCAGCCAGGGACAGGGGGCATATCAGCCCCAGCATTTT
TRBJ1-1	TRBV4-3	TRBD1	NA	CASSIRGGQAFF	TGCGCCAGCAGCATTCGAGGGGGCCAAGCTTTCTTT
TRBJ1-6	TRBV5-1	NA	NA	CASSPDPPRSPLHF	TGCGCCAGCAGCCCGGACCCCCCGAGATCACCCCTCCACTTT
TRBJ1-1	TRBV12-3/TRBV12-4	NA	few	CASSVNTEAFF	TGTGCCAGTTCCGTGAACACTGAAGCTTTCTTT
TRBJ1-4	TRBV20-1	NA	NA	CSARDREGEKLFF	TGCAGTGCTAGAGATAGGGAGGGTGAAAAACTGTTTTTT
TRBJ1-5	TRBV6-6	TRBD1	NA	CASKGGQGAQHF	TGTGCCAGCAAGGGCGGCCAGGGGGCCCAGCATTTT
TRBJ2-6	TRBV28	NA	NA	CASSLGGAGANVLTF	TGTGCCAGCAGTTTAGGAGGGGCTGGGGCCAACGTCCTGACTTTC
TRBJ2-7	TRBV24-1	TRBD2	NA	CATSDLRTSGGLEQYF	TGTGCCACCAGTGATCTCAGGACTAGCGGGGGCCTCGAGCAGTACTTC
TRBJ1-2	TRBV7-9	NA	NA	CASSSTEAILYGYTF	TGTGCCAGCAGCTCTACAGAGGCCATTCTCTATGGCTACACCTTC
TRBJ1-2	TRBV3-1	NA	NA	CASSHRGGYGYTF	TGTGCCAGCAGCCATAGGGGTGGCTATGGCTACACCTTC